This is a list of T cell receptor beta chains from one sample in a study of control samples from healthy donors and cancer patients. TCRdb keeps only in-frame clones here, not all; method: immunoSEQ multiplex PCR. Here the sample spans more than 25,000 clones, approximately 93% being singletons. Input material: blood. The receptors derive from a man in his sixties in good health. Each CDR3 is given with its conserved first and last residue. A D gene is named only where the DNA matches it firmly. Part of the rows lack a size; the others show once, few, many or a class for expanded clones.

V gene: TRBV28; J gene: TRBJ1-1; clone size: once; D gene: .; CDR3 DNA: TGTGCCAGCAGTTTATGGGCTCTAGGGCTAGGTACTGAAGCTTTCTTT; CDR3 protein: CASSLWALGLGTEAFF
V gene: TRBV6-5; J gene: TRBJ2-3; clone size: .; D gene: TRBD1; CDR3 DNA: TGTGCCACCAGGACGGGACAGGGGACAACAGATACGCAGTATTTT; CDR3 protein: CATRTGQGTTDTQYF
V gene: TRBV7-2; J gene: TRBJ2-7; clone size: .; D gene: TRBD1; CDR3 DNA: TGTGCCAGCAGCTTCGGACAGGGACCCTACGAGCAGTACTTC; CDR3 protein: CASSFGQGPYEQYF
V gene: TRBV4-3; J gene: TRBJ1-1; clone size: once; D gene: .; CDR3 DNA: TGCGCCAGCAGCCACTACATCGTGGACACTGAAGCTTTCTTT; CDR3 protein: CASSHYIVDTEAFF
V gene: TRBV6-4; J gene: TRBJ1-3; clone size: .; D gene: .; CDR3 DNA: TGTGCCAGCAGGGTGGACAGCAACTCTGGAAACACCATATATTTT; CDR3 protein: CASRVDSNSGNTIYF
V gene: TRBV6-6; J gene: TRBJ2-2; clone size: .; D gene: TRBD1; CDR3 DNA: TGTGCCAGCACCTCGGGGACAGGGACCACCGGGGAGCTGTTTTTT; CDR3 protein: CASTSGTGTTGELFF
V gene: TRBV19; J gene: TRBJ1-1; clone size: .; D gene: .; CDR3 DNA: TGTGCCAGTAGTTCAGACGCTGCTACACACACTGAAGCTTTCTTT; CDR3 protein: CASSSDAATHTEAFF
V gene: TRBV5-1; J gene: TRBJ1-1; clone size: .; D gene: .; CDR3 DNA: TGCGCCAGCAGCTTGATGCCAGGGGTCGACACTGAAGCTTTCTTT; CDR3 protein: CASSLMPGVDTEAFF
V gene: TRBV19; J gene: TRBJ1-2; clone size: .; D gene: .; CDR3 DNA: TGTGCCAGTAGTCATCAGGAGAGGGGTAACTATGGCTACACCTTC; CDR3 protein: CASSHQERGNYGYTF
V gene: TRBV19; J gene: TRBJ1-2; clone size: .; D gene: .; CDR3 DNA: TGTGCCAGTAGTACTCCTATCTTGTCCTATGGCTACACCTTC; CDR3 protein: CASSTPILSYGYTF
V gene: TRBV28; J gene: TRBJ2-4; clone size: few; D gene: .; CDR3 DNA: TGTGCCAGCAGACCCCAGGGGGCCAAAAACATTCAGTACTTC; CDR3 protein: CASRPQGAKNIQYF
V gene: TRBV9; J gene: TRBJ1-4; clone size: .; D gene: .; CDR3 DNA: TGTGCCAGCAGCCCACAGGTTCTGGCTAATGAAAAACTGTTTTTT; CDR3 protein: CASSPQVLANEKLFF
V gene: TRBV19; J gene: TRBJ1-2; clone size: .; D gene: .; CDR3 DNA: TGTGCCAGTAGTTTTTCCTACTATGGCTACACCTTC; CDR3 protein: CASSFSYYGYTF
V gene: TRBV18; J gene: TRBJ1-1; clone size: once; D gene: .; CDR3 DNA: TGTGCCAGCTCACCACCGATGGTCCAGAACACTGAAGCTTTCTTT; CDR3 protein: CASSPPMVQNTEAFF
V gene: TRBV19; J gene: TRBJ2-3; clone size: .; D gene: TRBD2; CDR3 DNA: TGTGCCAGTAGTTTCTCCGCTCTCGGGGGGGCCACAGATACGCAGTATTTT; CDR3 protein: CASSFSALGGATDTQYF
V gene: TRBV19; J gene: TRBJ1-2; clone size: .; D gene: .; CDR3 DNA: TGTGCCAGTAGTATAGGGACCTTTTTGGGCTACACCTTC; CDR3 protein: CASSIGTFLGYTF
V gene: TRBV6-2/TRBV6-3; J gene: TRBJ2-3; clone size: .; D gene: TRBD1; CDR3 DNA: TGTGCCAGCAGTTATAACCCGGGACAGGGGATACGTCTCACAGATACGCAGTATTTT; CDR3 protein: CASSYNPGQGIRLTDTQYF
V gene: TRBV6-5; J gene: TRBJ2-4; clone size: .; D gene: .; CDR3 DNA: TGTGCCAGCAGTCAGACAGCCAAAAACATTCAGTACTTC; CDR3 protein: CASSQTAKNIQYF
V gene: TRBV11-1; J gene: TRBJ2-7; clone size: .; D gene: .; CDR3 DNA: TGTGCCAGCAGCTTAGTAAGCGCCGAGCAGTACTTC; CDR3 protein: CASSLVSAEQYF
V gene: TRBV18; J gene: TRBJ2-3; clone size: .; D gene: .; CDR3 DNA: TGTGCCAGCTCACTATTCGACAGCACAGATACGCAGTATTTT; CDR3 protein: CASSLFDSTDTQYF
V gene: TRBV18; J gene: TRBJ1-4; clone size: .; D gene: .; CDR3 DNA: TGTGCCAGCTCACCCCATCCCCCAGCAACTAATGAAAAACTGTTTTTT; CDR3 protein: CASSPHPPATNEKLFF
V gene: TRBV2; J gene: TRBJ2-1; clone size: .; D gene: .; CDR3 DNA: TGTGCCAGCAGTGAGCGGCAGGTAAAGAATGAGCAGTTCTTC; CDR3 protein: CASSERQVKNEQFF
V gene: TRBV6-2/TRBV6-3; J gene: TRBJ2-7; clone size: once; D gene: .; CDR3 DNA: TGTGCCAGCAGTTGGGGAGAAACCTACGAGCAGTACTTC; CDR3 protein: CASSWGETYEQYF
V gene: TRBV9; J gene: TRBJ1-2; clone size: .; D gene: .; CDR3 DNA: TGTGCCAGCAGCACCCAGGGGAGGGCTCGAAATGGCTACACCTTC; CDR3 protein: CASSTQGRARNGYTF
V gene: TRBV18; J gene: TRBJ2-7; clone size: .; D gene: .; CDR3 DNA: TGTGCCAGCTCACCGGGACTGGAAAGCTACGAGCAGTACTTC; CDR3 protein: CASSPGLESYEQYF
V gene: TRBV2; J gene: TRBJ1-4; clone size: .; D gene: TRBD1; CDR3 DNA: TGTGCCAGCAGTCAATACCAGGGGGCTGGTGAAAAACTGTTTTTT; CDR3 protein: CASSQYQGAGEKLFF
V gene: TRBV6-5; J gene: TRBJ2-3; clone size: few; D gene: TRBD2; CDR3 DNA: TGTGCCAGCAAAAGTAGCGGGGCCACAGATACGCAGTATTTT; CDR3 protein: CASKSSGATDTQYF
V gene: TRBV7-7; J gene: TRBJ1-5; clone size: .; D gene: TRBD1; CDR3 DNA: TGTGCCAGCAGCTGGCGGACAGGGGGCGTTCTCGACTGCAATCAGCCCCAGCATTTT; CDR3 protein: CASSWRTGGVLDCNQPQHF
V gene: TRBV15; J gene: TRBJ2-7; clone size: .; D gene: TRBD1; CDR3 DNA: TGTGCCACCAGCAGAGAAACAGGGTTTTTAAGGGGGCCGGCTACCGAGCAGTACTTC; CDR3 protein: CATSRETGFLRGPATEQYF
V gene: TRBV5-6; J gene: TRBJ1-2; clone size: .; D gene: .; CDR3 DNA: TGTGCCAGCAGCCCTACCCGATGGGGGGCGAACACCTTC; CDR3 protein: CASSPTRWGANTF
V gene: TRBV18; J gene: TRBJ2-3; clone size: .; D gene: .; CDR3 DNA: TGTGCCACCTACCAAGGGGGTAGCACAGATACGCAGTATTTT; CDR3 protein: CATYQGGSTDTQYF
V gene: TRBV11-3; J gene: TRBJ2-3; clone size: .; D gene: .; CDR3 DNA: TGTGCCAGCAGCCGAGGACAGTTATTAGGTACAGATACGCAGTATTTT; CDR3 protein: CASSRGQLLGTDTQYF
V gene: TRBV7-2; J gene: TRBJ1-4; clone size: .; D gene: .; CDR3 DNA: TGTGCCAGCAGCTTAGACAAGGGAACTAATGAAAAACTGTTTTTT; CDR3 protein: CASSLDKGTNEKLFF
V gene: TRBV7-7; J gene: TRBJ2-1; clone size: .; D gene: TRBD1; CDR3 DNA: TGTGCCAGCAGCTTAGGACAGGGCTCCTACAATGAGCAGTTCTTC; CDR3 protein: CASSLGQGSYNEQFF
V gene: TRBV28; J gene: TRBJ1-1; clone size: .; D gene: .; CDR3 DNA: TGTGCCAGCAGTTTATCTCCCCCCAACACTGAAGCTTTCTTT; CDR3 protein: CASSLSPPNTEAFF
V gene: TRBV6-5; J gene: TRBJ2-7; clone size: .; D gene: .; CDR3 DNA: TGTGCCAGCAGTTACCAGGACGGGAGCTCCTACGAGCAGTACTTC; CDR3 protein: CASSYQDGSSYEQYF
V gene: TRBV7-2; J gene: TRBJ1-3; clone size: .; D gene: .; CDR3 DNA: TGTGCCAGCAGCTTAATGTCAGGGTTTGGAAACACCATATATTTT; CDR3 protein: CASSLMSGFGNTIYF
V gene: TRBV5-1; J gene: TRBJ2-5; clone size: .; D gene: TRBD2; CDR3 DNA: TGCGCCAGCAGCTTGGGGACTCGCGGGGGGGCCTGGGAGACCCAGTACTTC; CDR3 protein: CASSLGTRGGAWETQYF
V gene: TRBV3-1/TRBV3-2; J gene: TRBJ1-2; clone size: .; D gene: .; CDR3 DNA: TGTGCCAGCGGGGGGGCGCGGTACTATGGCTACACCTTC; CDR3 protein: CASGGARYYGYTF
V gene: TRBV27; J gene: TRBJ1-6; clone size: .; D gene: .; CDR3 DNA: TGTGCCAGCAGGGTACGGTTTCCGGGTAATTCACCCCTCCACTTT; CDR3 protein: CASRVRFPGNSPLHF
V gene: TRBV11-2; J gene: TRBJ1-2; clone size: .; D gene: TRBD1; CDR3 DNA: TGTGCCAGCAGCCGCCGGGACAGCCTTTACGGCTACACCTTC; CDR3 protein: CASSRRDSLYGYTF
V gene: TRBV6-5; J gene: TRBJ2-1; clone size: few; D gene: .; CDR3 DNA: TGTGCCAGCAGTTGGGGACCACAATACAATGAGCAGTTCTTC; CDR3 protein: CASSWGPQYNEQFF
V gene: TRBV3-1/TRBV3-2; J gene: TRBJ2-5; clone size: once; D gene: TRBD2; CDR3 DNA: TGTGCCAGCAGCCAGGGACTAGCGGGACTTGGGACCCAGTACTTC; CDR3 protein: CASSQGLAGLGTQYF